A selection of T cell receptor beta chains follows, all from one sample in a study of memory CD4+ T cells and cytomegalovirus serostatus. Assay: immunoSEQ multiplex PCR; the TCRdb copy retains only in-frame clones and omits some. The repertoire holds around 76,000 clones, with under 80% as singletons. Sequenced input: memory CD4+ T cells from blood. All receptors derive from an adult in good health and CMV-seropositive. The CDR3 runs from the conserved cysteine through the conserved F or W. Fields, in order: J gene, clone size, V gene, D gene, CDR3 DNA, CDR3 protein. A D gene is named only where the DNA matches it firmly. Some rows have no size entry. The others give once, few or many, or a class for an expanded clone.

>TRBJ1-5|NA|TRBV28|NA
TGTGCCAGCAGTTCCCCGGGGGTTTGGGGGGGCTGGGGTGGCAATCAGCCCCAGCATTTT
CASSSPGVWGGWGGNQPQHF
>TRBJ2-5|NA|TRBV10-1|NA
TGCGCCAGCGGGTCGAGCGGACGAGGAGAGACCCAGTACTTC
CASGSSGRGETQYF
>TRBJ1-4|NA|TRBV28|NA
TGTGCCAGCAGCTACGGGACTGGGGACGAAAAACTGTTTTTT
CASSYGTGDEKLFF
>TRBJ2-1|NA|TRBV4-1|TRBD2
TGCGCCAGCAGCCAACCCTTCAGGACTAGCGGGTTTTACAATGAGCAGTTCTTC
CASSQPFRTSGFYNEQFF
>TRBJ1-5|NA|TRBV7-2|NA
TGTGCCAGCAGCTTGACAATCAATAGCAATCAGCCCCAGCATTTT
CASSLTINSNQPQHF
>TRBJ1-2|NA|TRBV12-5|NA
TGTGCTAGTGGTTTGTGGGGCATCGGGGCCCGCTATGGCTACACCTTC
CASGLWGIGARYGYTF
>TRBJ2-7|NA|TRBV27|TRBD1
TGTGCCAGCAGTTTTATCGACAGGGGAATTTCCTACGAGCAGTACTTC
CASSFIDRGISYEQYF
>TRBJ1-1|NA|TRBV10-2|NA
TGCGCCAGCAGAACAGGGTACACTGAAGCTTTCTTT
CASRTGYTEAFF
>TRBJ2-2|once|TRBV13|TRBD2
TGTGCCAGCAGACGCGGGGGTCAAGGCGGGGAGCTGTTTTTT
CASRRGGQGGELFF
>TRBJ1-1|NA|TRBV5-4|TRBD1
TGTGCCAGCAGCTTGGTACAGGGGGCGCGAAGGAACACTGAAGCTTTCTTT
CASSLVQGARRNTEAFF
>TRBJ2-1|NA|TRBV6-1|NA
TGTGCCAGCAGTCCTCAGTGGAATGAGCAGTTCTTC
CASSPQWNEQFF
>TRBJ1-5|NA|TRBV5-1|NA
TGCGCCAGCAGCTTGGATGGGGCACTCCATCAGCCCCAGCATTTT
CASSLDGALHQPQHF
>TRBJ2-3|NA|TRBV9|NA
TGTGCCAGCAGCGGAGGGACCTTGTGGGTAGATACGCAGTATTTT
CASSGGTLWVDTQYF
>TRBJ2-2|NA|TRBV21-1|NA
TGTGCCAGCAGCAAAGTGAGAGACAGGGATGTCACCGGGGAGCTGTTTTTT
CASSKVRDRDVTGELFF
>TRBJ1-5|NA|TRBV10-1|NA
TGCGCCAGCACCGGCGTCAACAATCAGCCCCAGCATTTT
CASTGVNNQPQHF
>TRBJ2-2|NA|TRBV30|NA
TGTGCCTGGAGTGTACAGGGCGCGAGGGAGCTGTTTTTT
CAWSVQGARELFF
>TRBJ2-1|NA|TRBV18|TRBD2
TGTGCCAGCTCACCCGGGACTAGCGGACTTAACAATGAGCAGTTCTTC
CASSPGTSGLNNEQFF
>TRBJ2-3|NA|TRBV5-1|TRBD2
TGCGCCAGCAGCCCAGGGACTAGCGGGAACGCAGATACGCAGTATTTT
CASSPGTSGNADTQYF
>TRBJ1-4|medium-sized|TRBV4-1|NA
TGCGCCAGCAGCCGATCACCGGGACGGACTAATGAAAAACTGTTTTTT
CASSRSPGRTNEKLFF
>TRBJ2-2|NA|TRBV19|NA
TGTGCCACCGCTACTAGGGGCTCGACCGGGGAGCTGTTTTTT
CATATRGSTGELFF
>TRBJ2-6|NA|TRBV11-2|NA
TGTGCCAGCAGCTTAGGTACCGGGGCCAACGTCCTGACTTTC
CASSLGTGANVLTF
>TRBJ2-3|once|TRBV10-3|TRBD2
TGTGCCATCAGTGATAGCGGGGCGCTAGATACGCAGTATTTT
CAISDSGALDTQYF
>TRBJ1-5|once|TRBV10-2|TRBD1
TGCGCCAGCAGTAAGGACAGGGGATATAGCAATCAGCCCCAGCATTTT
CASSKDRGYSNQPQHF
>TRBJ2-6|NA|TRBV5-6|NA
TGTGCCAGCAATCACCGCTCTGGGGCCAACGTCCTGACTTTC
CASNHRSGANVLTF
>TRBJ2-3|once|TRBV5-1|NA
TGCGCCAGCAGCTTGGGACTAGTAGGGACAGATACGCAGTATTTT
CASSLGLVGTDTQYF
>TRBJ1-1|NA|TRBV6-1|NA
TGTGCCAGCAGTGATGTCCCGGGCCGCGGGGCTTTCTTT
CASSDVPGRGAFF
>TRBJ2-2|once|TRBV9|NA
TGTGCCAGCAGCGCTATACGGACAGGTACCACCTTTGGGACTAGAAACACCGGGGAGCTGTTTTTT
CASSAIRTGTTFGTRNTGELFF
>TRBJ1-5|few|TRBV21-1|NA
TGTGCCAGCAGCCCCTTAGACAGGGCTAGCAATCAGCCCCAGCATTTT
CASSPLDRASNQPQHF
>TRBJ2-3|NA|TRBV5-1|NA
TGCGCCAGCAGCTTGCGGGCGACGGGTACGCAGTATTTT
CASSLRATGTQYF
>TRBJ1-1|NA|TRBV19|NA
TGTGCCAGTAGTCCCCAGACAGGAAAAGGCACTGAAGCTTTCTTT
CASSPQTGKGTEAFF
>TRBJ2-1|NA|TRBV19|TRBD2
TGTGCCAGTAGTACTAGCGGGGGCCATGAGCAGTTCTTC
CASSTSGGHEQFF
>TRBJ2-3|NA|TRBV7-9|TRBD2
TGTGCCAGCAGCCACGGGAGCGGGGGGGCGCAGTATTTT
CASSHGSGGAQYF
>TRBJ1-1|NA|TRBV10-3|NA
TGTGCCATCAGGAGAGGGACACAGAACACTGAAGCTTTCTTT
CAIRRGTQNTEAFF
>TRBJ1-6|NA|TRBV30|TRBD1
TGTGCCTGGAGTGCCTCCGGGACAGGGGGTATGGGGAATTCACCCCTCCACTTT
CAWSASGTGGMGNSPLHF